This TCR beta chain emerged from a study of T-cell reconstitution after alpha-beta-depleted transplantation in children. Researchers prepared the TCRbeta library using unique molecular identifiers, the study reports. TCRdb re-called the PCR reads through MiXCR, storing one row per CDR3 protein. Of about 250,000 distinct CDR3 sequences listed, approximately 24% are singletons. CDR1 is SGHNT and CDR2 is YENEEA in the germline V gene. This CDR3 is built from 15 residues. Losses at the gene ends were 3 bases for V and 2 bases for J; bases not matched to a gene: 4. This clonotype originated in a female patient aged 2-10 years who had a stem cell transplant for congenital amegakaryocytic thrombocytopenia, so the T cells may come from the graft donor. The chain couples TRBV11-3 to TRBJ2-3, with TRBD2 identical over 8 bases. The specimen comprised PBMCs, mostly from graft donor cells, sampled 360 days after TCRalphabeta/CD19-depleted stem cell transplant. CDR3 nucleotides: TGTGCCAGCAGCTTGTCGGGAGGGCACACAGATACGCAGTATTTT. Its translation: CASSLSGGHTDTQYF.